The present T cell receptor beta chain was sequenced within a study of beta chain features in type 1 diabetes. Study-wide context: Regarding age, gender and cell yields, patients proved similar to healthy donors.

Study-wide results and caveats: A possible short-template PCR bias applies equally to patients and controls. Overrepresentation of cells with high TCR expression could result from cDNA sequencing. More deletions and fewer insertions at VDJ junctions were seen in type 1 diabetes patients. People with Type 1 diabetes carried modestly yet significantly shorter TCRB CDR3s in all four CD4+ subsets.

This clone was picked up a small number of times. Its matching antigen is unknown. V lost 5 bases, J lost 6 bases, and 12 bases stayed unmatched. CDR1 is MDHEN, CDR2 SYDVKM, per germline. The CDR3 is 16 residues long. The authors reverse transcribed all of the isolated RNA, so sequencing captured expressed TCRB transcripts. TCRdb's copy holds only in-frame clones and misses some; the assay was immunoSEQ multiplex PCR. In the table there are about 180,000 clones, 6.5% to 8.5% of which are singletons. The receptor was isolated from a young man with type 1 diabetes. The sample consisted of central memory CD4+ T cells from blood. V and J are TRBV28 and TRBJ2-1; 8 bases fit TRBD2. The CDR3 DNA reads TGTGCCAGCAGTGAAATCGGAGCGGGGGCGAGCAATGAGCAGTTCTTC. Amino acids: CASSEIGAGASNEQFF.